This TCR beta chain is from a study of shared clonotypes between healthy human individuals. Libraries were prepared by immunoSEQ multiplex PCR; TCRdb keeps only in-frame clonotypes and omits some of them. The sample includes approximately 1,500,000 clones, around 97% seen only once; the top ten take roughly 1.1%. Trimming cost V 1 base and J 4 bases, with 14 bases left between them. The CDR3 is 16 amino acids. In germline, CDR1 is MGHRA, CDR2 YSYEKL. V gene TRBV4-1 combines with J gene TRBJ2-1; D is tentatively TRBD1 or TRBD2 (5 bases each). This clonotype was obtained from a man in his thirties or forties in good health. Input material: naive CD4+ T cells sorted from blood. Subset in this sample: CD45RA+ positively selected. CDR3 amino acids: CASSQGIRGDYNEQFF. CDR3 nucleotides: TGCGCCAGCAGCCAAGGGATACGGGGCGATTACAATGAGCAGTTCTTC.